This T cell receptor (beta chain) was found in a study of cytomegalovirus exposure and HLA in healthy donors. Study at large: The roughly 130 validation repertoires, a later analysis reported, used the same platform as the roughly 700 repertoires from the first cohort.

Regarding the study as a whole: The classifier was said to identify cytomegalovirus status with high specificity and sensitivity. In vitro work confirmed that a few CMV-associated chains recognize CMV antigens. Most TCR sequences proved rare, with some public TCRs found in many donors.

The protocol was immunoSEQ multiplex PCR, while the TCRdb copy is restricted to in-frame clones and leaves out a portion. The table lists some 72,000 clones, 96% of them singletons. A note on this clone: The antigen is not known.

The germline V gene has CDR1 MNHEY and CDR2 SVGAGI. J was trimmed by 0 bases and V by 0 bases; bases with no gene match: 3. This CDR3 spans 16 amino acids. This sequence joins TRBV6-5 and TRBJ1-2; 8 bases are shared with TRBD1. The source is a man aged 18 to 30 in good health and CMV-seropositive. Source material: PBMCs. CDR3 loop: CASSYSRDRTNYGYTF. In DNA, the CDR3 is TGTGCCAGCAGTTACTCTAGGGACAGGACTAACTATGGCTACACCTTC.